The rows below give T cell receptor beta chains drawn from one sample of a study of T cells in Graves' hyperthyroidism and ophthalmopathy. A single record per CDR3 protein comes from TCRdb applying MiXCR to the multiplex PCR reads. The sample lists under 350,000 distinct CDR3 sequences, approximately 17% seen once, with around 57% in the top ten. The sample consisted of blood. These receptors came from a woman between 55 and 75 years old with Graves' ophthalmopathy. CDR3s leave out the opening cysteine and the closing phenylalanine or tryptophan.

v_call	j_call	cdr3_aa
TRBV6-2/TRBV6-3	TRBJ1-1	ASSSRTGGNTEAF
TRBV6-2/TRBV6-3	TRBJ1-5	ASSYPTASGGAHQPQH
TRBV2	TRBJ2-3	ASSGTGYTQY
TRBV20-1	TRBJ2-7	SARAFRWVLGTSGRELDREQY
TRBV5-1	TRBJ2-7	ASSLAGGSPYEQY
TRBV6-2/TRBV6-3	TRBJ2-1	ASSYSTSYSSEQQF
TRBV7-9	TRBJ1-4	AGNRDEKLF
TRBV20-1	TRBJ1-5	SARAGTGSNQPQH
TRBV3-1	TRBJ2-7	ASSPLAGGDNEQY
TRBV20-1	TRBJ2-7	SARHRTSGEQY
TRBV12-3/TRBV12-4	TRBJ2-1	ASSLRGSSYNEQF
TRBV13	TRBJ2-7	ASSSRQDRYEQY
TRBV7-2	TRBJ2-1	ASSLLASHNEQF
TRBV2	TRBJ2-3	ASRYPLRTSGRAETDTQY
TRBV5-1	TRBJ1-1	ASSPVRMNTEAF
TRBV14	TRBJ2-3	ASSQVAGGLADTQY
TRBV18	TRBJ1-2	ASSPGVTPANYGYT
TRBV3-1	TRBJ2-1	ASSQRQGMGEQF